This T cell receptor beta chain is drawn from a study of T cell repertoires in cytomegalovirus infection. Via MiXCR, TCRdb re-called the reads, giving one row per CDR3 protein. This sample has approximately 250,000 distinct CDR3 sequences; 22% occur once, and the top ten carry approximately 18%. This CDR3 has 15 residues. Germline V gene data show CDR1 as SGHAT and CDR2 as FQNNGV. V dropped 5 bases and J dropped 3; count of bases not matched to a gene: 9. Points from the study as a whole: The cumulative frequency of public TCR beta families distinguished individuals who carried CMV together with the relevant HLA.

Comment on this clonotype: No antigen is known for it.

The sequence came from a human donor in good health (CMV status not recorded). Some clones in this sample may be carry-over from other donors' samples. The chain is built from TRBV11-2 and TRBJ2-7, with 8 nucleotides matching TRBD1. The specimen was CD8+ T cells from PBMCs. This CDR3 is CASSMRTGWDYEQYF. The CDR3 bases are TGTGCCAGCAGCATGAGGACAGGGTGGGACTACGAGCAGTACTTC.